This TCR beta chain was documented in a study of blood T cell repertoires in COVID-19. Sequenced by immunoSEQ multiplex PCR; TCRdb stores in-frame clones only, minus some. Of roughly 250,000 clones listed, 70% to 90% were seen once; the top ten hold 4% to 4.5%. Looked up from germline, CDR1 is MNHEY and CDR2 is SVGAGI. With 5 bases removed from V and 2 bases from J, the gap between germline ends came to 9 bases. The CDR3 is 13 amino acids. Sequences were obtained from PBMCs or T cells enriched from blood (not recorded which). The chain combines TRBV6-5 with TRBJ1-2; no definite D call. The TCR comes from a woman aged 30 to 39 who had recovered from COVID-19. CDR3 sequence (DNA): TGTGCCAGCAGTCATGACTTGAACTATGGCTACACCTTC. This sequence encodes CASSHDLNYGYTF.